Shown below are 13 T cell receptor beta chains from a single sample sequenced in a study of T-cell memory formation after mild COVID-19. TCRdb re-called the 5' RACE reads through MiXCR, storing one row per CDR3 protein. The sample holds about 430,000 distinct CDR3 sequences, about a sixth seen once. The sample consisted of PBMCs or a T cell subset sorted from them (not recorded which). The receptor source for this set is a man aged 18-30 years who had mild COVID-19 (a few samples of this study predate the infection). Cell type and time point are not known.

This clonotype was picked up a small number of times. J is TRBJ1-1 and V is TRBV5-1; TRBD1 agrees at 7 bases. This CDR3 contains 14 residues. Germline V gene lookup returns CDR1 SGHRS and CDR2 YFSETQ. V lost 7 bases to trimming and J lost 5 bases; unmatched junction nucleotides: 11. The CDR3 DNA is TGCGCCAGCGCAATACAGGGGATAAGTACTGAAGCTTTCTTT. Protein: CASAIQGISTEAFF.

The chain links TRBV24-1 to TRBJ2-3; no clear D. The germline CDR1 and CDR2 sequences are KGHDR and SFDVKD. This CDR3 contains 13 residues. V dropped 1 base and J dropped 5 bases, with 6 bases sitting between them. CDR3 loop: CATSDFGLDTQYF. The DNA for the CDR3 is TGTGCCACCAGTGATTTCGGGCTAGATACGCAGTATTTT.

This clonotype was detected a few times. The chain is built from TRBV7-2 and TRBJ2-1; 9 nucleotides match TRBD2. V trimming: 6 bases; J trimming: 8 bases; junction bases outside the gene matches: 5. The germline CDR1 and CDR2 sequences are SGHTA and FQGNSA. This CDR3 region has 13 residues. CDR3 sequence reads: CASRRGGLDEQFF. The CDR3 region has the DNA TGTGCCAGCAGGCGGGGGGGCTTGGATGAGCAGTTCTTC.

This clonotype occurred many times. The chain joins TRBV4-3 to TRBJ2-7; D is perhaps TRBD1 (5 bases). The CDR3 runs to 13 residues. CDR1 and CDR2 (germline): LGHNA, YSLEER. V lost 1 base and J 7 bases, leaving 11 bases between the germline ends. This CDR3 is CASSQVQGGEQYV. DNA of the CDR3: TGCGCCAGCAGCCAAGTTCAGGGTGGTGAGCAGTACGTC.

This clonotype appeared once. This chain joins TRBV4-1 and TRBJ2-2, with 8 positions matching TRBD1. Germline CDR1 and CDR2: MGHRA and YSYEKL. This CDR3 is 17 amino acids long. Unmatched junction bases numbered 13, after V lost 5 bases and J lost 5 bases. DNA of the CDR3: TGCGCCAGCAGCAGGCGCCCGACAGGGGCCGAAACCGGGGAGCTGTTTTTT. Translation: CASSRRPTGAETGELFF.

V usage is TRBV6-2 or TRBV6-3 and J usage is TRBJ2-5; tentatively, D is TRBD2 (6 bases). The V gene's germline CDR1 is MNHEY and CDR2 SVGEGT. The CDR3 runs 16 residues. V dropped 4 bases and J dropped 5 bases, with 20 bases sitting between them. CDR3 residues: CASSLAEGPTLETQYF. The CDR3 region has the DNA TGTGCCAGCAGTTTGGCGGAGGGGCCAACTCTGGAGACCCAGTACTTC.

This clonotype was seen only a few times. The genes are TRBV20-1 and TRBJ1-1; TRBD1 agrees at 8 bases. With V trimmed by 0 bases and J by 6 bases, 9 bases remained unmatched. From germline, CDR1 is DFQATT and CDR2 SNEGSKA (reference sequence). The CDR3 has 15 amino acids. CDR3 nucleotides: TGCAGTGCTAGAGACGAGGACAGGGTAGGTCCTGAAGCTTTCTTT. Amino acid sequence: CSARDEDRVGPEAFF.

This clonotype has only a few counts. This chain uses TRBV4-1 with TRBJ2-5, with D tentatively TRBD1 or TRBD2 (6 bases each). V lost 1 base and J 5 bases, leaving 17 bases between the germline ends. This CDR3 spans 16 amino acids. The V gene's germline CDR1 is MGHRA and CDR2 YSYEKL. In DNA form, the CDR3 reads TGCGCCAGCAGCCAAGTCGGGGGCGGTCGGGGGGAGACCCAGTACTTC. Translated, it gives CASSQVGGGRGETQYF.

The rearrangement joins TRBV20-1 to TRBJ2-1; possibly TRBD1 for D (6 bases). Trimming removed 1 base at V and 7 bases at J, with 11 bases between. The CDR3 consists of 13 residues. Germline CDR1 and CDR2: DFQATT and SNEGSKA (reference sequence). CDR3 sequence: CSARGRGGNEQFF. The CDR3 bases are TGCAGTGCTAGAGGCAGGGGCGGGAATGAGCAGTTCTTC.

This chain links TRBV7-9 with TRBJ2-3, with 8 bases matching TRBD2. The CDR3 contains 15 residues. J was trimmed by 5 bases and V by 5 bases; bases with no gene match: 9. CDR1 SEHNR and CDR2 FQNEAQ come from the germline V gene (reference sequence). CDR3 in amino acids: CASSPPGGLEDTQYF. The CDR3 region has the DNA TGTGCCAGCAGCCCCCCGGGGGGGCTAGAAGATACGCAGTATTTT.

V usage is TRBV12-3 or TRBV12-4 and J usage is TRBJ2-7; D ambiguous. CDR3 length: 14 residues. V was pared by 5 bases and J by 0 bases, with 11 bases between. CDR3 residues: CASSTTTVSYEQYF. The CDR3 nucleotides are TGTGCCAGCAGTACAACAACCGTCTCCTACGAGCAGTACTTC.

The V call is TRBV5-1, the J call TRBJ2-5, with 8 positions matching TRBD2. Germline CDR1 is SGHRS and CDR2 is YFSETQ. V lost 5 bases to trimming and J lost 2 bases; unmatched junction nucleotides: 5. This CDR3 is built from 14 residues. The chain's CDR3 is CASRRGDSQETQYF. For the CDR3, the DNA is TGCGCCAGCAGGCGGGGGGATTCACAAGAGACCCAGTACTTC.

V gene TRBV7-2 combines with J gene TRBJ2-1; D is ambiguous. The germline gives CDR1 SGHTA, CDR2 FQGNSA. V dropped 6 bases and J dropped 0 bases, with 12 bases sitting between them. CDR3 length: 15 amino acids. The CDR3: CASSTEESSYNEQFF. The DNA for the CDR3 is TGTGCCAGCAGTACAGAGGAGAGCTCCTACAATGAGCAGTTCTTC.